This T cell receptor (beta chain) was recorded in a study of post-analysis software for immune sequencing data. Details on this clonotype: The antigen is unknown.

TCR beta cDNA libraries included unique molecular identifiers. Between roughly 0.95 and 10 million T cells gave rise to roughly 0.5 million cDNA molecules. TCRdb itself ran the PCR reads through MiXCR, one entry per CDR3 protein. The sample has about 160,000 distinct CDR3 sequences; under 40% are singletons. Study results and limitations: Co-batched samples clustered tightly together by F measure. In patients, TRBV5-6, TRBV5-1 and TRBV20-1 belonged to five or six TRBV segments found more frequently than in controls. Significantly lower normalized Chao1 diversity was seen in multiple sclerosis patients than in controls.

This CDR3 region has 15 residues. Trimming took 1 base from V and 2 from J; bases not matched to a gene: 1. The sample was blood, taken after autologous hematopoietic stem cell transplantation. This receptor was taken from a girl aged 5-17 years with multiple sclerosis. The chain recombines TRBV12-3 or TRBV12-4 with TRBJ2-3, with TRBD1 identical over 9 bases. The CDR3: CASSLGTGDTDTQYF. DNA of the CDR3: TGTGCCAGCAGTTTAGGGACAGGGGACACAGATACGCAGTATTTT.